The TCR beta chain under discussion was sequenced for a study of naive and memory T cell subsets. Study-wide results and limits: Especially in CD8 cells, naive repertoires contained a few larger clonotypes, possibly CD45RA-re-expressing memory cells.

Cells stained for CD3, CD4, CD8, CD45RA and CD27 were sorted into four subsets. An equimolar mix of two oligonucleotides served as the beta constant-region primer for TRBC1 and TRBC2. Nested alpha and beta constant-region primers with the SP2 primer drove four PCR rounds on ligated cDNA. TCRdb re-called the UMI-ligation and nested PCR reads with MiXCR, one entry per CDR3 protein. The table shows approximately 140,000 distinct CDR3 sequences, with about 20% occurring only once. The table lists this clonotype with a few counts. What it binds is not known. CDR3 length: 16 residues. Per the germline V gene, CDR1 is SGHRS and CDR2 is YFSETQ. The junction had 6 bases not matched to a gene; V was cut back by 1 base and J by 7 bases.

Specimen: naive CD4+ T cells from blood. The TCR was taken from a human donor in good health. The chain employs TRBV5-1 and TRBJ2-1; 12 bases fit TRBD2. The CDR3 loop reads CASSLSSGRARNEQFF. The CDR3 region has the DNA TGCGCCAGCAGCTTGTCTAGCGGGAGGGCCAGGAATGAGCAGTTCTTC.